The 14 T cell receptor beta chains below all came from one sample that was sequenced in a study of blood T cell repertoires in COVID-19. Sequenced by immunoSEQ multiplex PCR; TCRdb stores in-frame clones only, minus some. This table holds 200,000 to 300,000 clones, roughly 88% found once. Sequencing was carried out using peripheral blood. The origin of the receptors is a man older than 75 with acute or convalescent COVID-19.

This chain uses TRBV3-1 (or the pseudogene TRBV3-2) with TRBJ1-2, with D possibly TRBD1 on 5 matching bases. This CDR3 is 12 amino acids long. The germline CDR1 and CDR2 sequences are LGHDT and YNNKEL (reference sequence). V was pared by 0 bases and J by 13 bases, with 12 bases between. This chain's CDR3 is CASSQDLGRVTF. As DNA, the CDR3 is TGTGCCAGCAGCCAAGATTTAGGCAGGGTCACCTTC.

This chain joins TRBV9 and TRBJ2-2, with D possibly matching TRBD1 (5 bases). Trimming took off 0 bases at V and 1 base at J, with 13 bases between the two ends. The CDR3 runs 17 residues. Looked up from germline, CDR1 is SGDLS and CDR2 is YYNGEE. The CDR3 loop reads CASSVARQGMNTGELFF. The CDR3, as DNA: TGTGCCAGCAGCGTAGCTCGCCAGGGCATGAACACCGGGGAGCTGTTTTTT.

The chain links TRBV19 to TRBJ2-2; 10 nucleotides match TRBD1. Germline trimming cut 7 bases from V and 1 base from J; bases unmatched to any gene: 9. Germline-derived CDR1 and CDR2 are LNHDA and SQIVND (reference sequence). There are 17 residues in the CDR3. CDR3 nucleotides: TGTGCCAGTAATGACAGGGGGCATGTGAGGAACACCGGGGAGCTGTTTTTT. Amino acids: CASNDRGHVRNTGELFF.

This chain uses TRBV28 with TRBJ1-3, with D possibly being TRBD1 (5 bases). This CDR3 contains 15 residues. The V and J ends lost 6 bases and 0 bases respectively, with 12 bases between them. Germline CDR1 MDHEN, CDR2 SYDVKM. CDR3 region: CASSGTPDSGNTIYF. CDR3 sequence (DNA): TGTGCCAGCAGCGGGACTCCGGACTCTGGAAACACCATATATTTT.

This clone appeared once. The chain joins TRBV6-5 to TRBJ1-6; tentative D call: TRBD1 (5 bases). This CDR3 is built from 16 residues. The ends were cut back, 2 bases at V and 2 bases at J, with 10 bases in the middle. The germline gives CDR1 MNHEY, CDR2 SVGAGI. The CDR3 sequence is CASSYKGMTYNSPLHF. For the CDR3, the DNA is TGTGCCAGCAGTTACAAGGGGATGACCTATAATTCACCCCTCCACTTT.

The chain employs TRBV5-8 and TRBJ2-5; D gene unclear. CDR3 length equals 11 residues. V was trimmed by 2 bases and J by 5 bases, leaving 4 bases between them. Germline loops: CDR1 SGHTS, CDR2 YDEGEE. The CDR3: CASSFLETQYF. The CDR3, as DNA: TGTGCCAGCAGCTTCCTGGAGACCCAGTACTTC. The full variable domain, rest sourced from reference TRBV5-8 and TRBJ2-5, is EAGVTQSPTHLIKTRGQQATLRCSPISGHTSVYWYQQALGLGLQFLLWYDEGEERNRGNFPPRFSGRQFPNYSSELNVNALELEDSALYLCASSFLETQYFGPGTRLLVL.

The chain carries TRBV19 and TRBJ2-2, with TRBD1 as a possible D gene (6 bases). V lost 2 bases and J lost 5, with 12 bases in between. Germline CDR1 reads LNHDA; CDR2 reads SQIVND (reference sequence). The CDR3 runs 15 residues. The CDR3 reads CASSILNRATGELFF. In DNA, the CDR3 is TGTGCCAGTAGTATATTGAACAGGGCGACCGGGGAGCTGTTTTTT.

This clone was seen a single time. V gene TRBV9 combines with J gene TRBJ2-5; a weak D match, TRBD2 (7 bases). Germline assignment: CDR1 SGDLS and CDR2 YYNGEE. The CDR3 contains 14 residues. Trimming stripped 2 bases from V and 2 bases from J, with 10 bases between. The DNA for the CDR3 is TGTGCCAGCAGCGTCGGGGGGACACAAGAGACCCAGTACTTC. Encoded protein: CASSVGGTQETQYF.

J is TRBJ1-3 and V is TRBV3-1 (or the pseudogene TRBV3-2); 9 nucleotides match TRBD1. V lost 3 bases and J lost 7; bases outside the gene matches: 7. This CDR3 has 15 amino acids. Per germline, CDR1 LGHDT and CDR2 YNNKEL (reference sequence). The CDR3 reads CASSQGQGWWNTIYF. In nucleotides, the CDR3 is TGTGCCAGCAGCCAGGGACAGGGCTGGTGGAACACCATATATTTT.

This chain joins TRBV4-2 and TRBJ2-5, with TRBD1 as a possible D gene (6 bases). In germline, CDR1 is LGHNA, CDR2 YNFKEQ. V lost 1 base and J 3 bases, leaving 12 bases between the germline ends. The CDR3 contains 15 residues. The CDR3 nucleotides are TGTGCCAGCAGCCAAGTTATACAGGGAAAAGAGACCCAGTACTTC. Residues: CASSQVIQGKETQYF.

The genes are TRBV29-1 and TRBJ2-1; the D gene is possibly TRBD2 (6 bases). The CDR3 sequence is 14 residues long. Germline V gives CDR1 SQVTM, CDR2 ANQGSEA. Trimming pared 6 bases from V and 3 bases from J, leaving 15 bases between. CDR3 sequence reads: CSVGLLGYYNEQFF. The CDR3 DNA sequence: TGCAGCGTGGGACTTCTGGGTTACTACAATGAGCAGTTCTTC.

This clone was detected a few times. The V call is TRBV6-2 or TRBV6-3, the J call TRBJ2-1; D may be TRBD2 (5 bases). The germline V gene encodes CDR1 MNHEY and CDR2 SVGEGT. V was trimmed by 5 bases and J by 4 bases, leaving 15 bases between them. The CDR3 is 15 residues long. The CDR3 spells CASSPRRLRYNEQFF. The CDR3 DNA sequence: TGTGCCAGCAGTCCCCGCAGACTAAGGTACAATGAGCAGTTCTTC.

This chain uses TRBV12-3 or TRBV12-4 with TRBJ2-2; perhaps TRBD1 as D (6 bases). The CDR3 has 12 amino acids. V lost 7 bases, J lost 7 bases, and 10 bases lay in between. The CDR3, as DNA: TGTGCCAGCACCTGGGACATCGGGGAGCTGTTTTTT. Amino acids: CASTWDIGELFF.

The chain uses TRBV6-2 or TRBV6-3 and TRBJ2-1, with 10 bases lining up with TRBD2. There are 17 residues in the CDR3. The V segment lost 4 bases and the J segment 8 bases; nucleotides outside the gene matches: 14. Germline CDR1 reads MNHEY; CDR2 reads SVGEGT. The CDR3 DNA sequence: TGTGCCAGCAGTTTTCCACCCCTAGCGGGAGAGTCGGATGAGCAGTTCTTC. It translates to CASSFPPLAGESDEQFF.